This TCR beta chain was captured by sequencing in a study of T cells in Graves' hyperthyroidism and ophthalmopathy. The CDR3 loop spans 16 amino acids. The germline gives CDR1 WSHSY, CDR2 SAAADI. It was considered stable Graves' hyperthyroidism when ophthalmopathy did not progress within 18 months. Patients were excluded for uncontrolled infection, other autoimmune disease, pregnancy or lactation. Clinical symptoms, serum thyroxine, TRAb, thyroid ultrasound and orbital computed tomography established diagnosis. Template material for amplifying TCR beta CDR3 regions consisted of RNA transcripts. TCR CDR3 regions were first amplified by RT-PCR with HTBI primers. TCRdb redid the calling of the multiplex PCR reads with MiXCR, one entry per CDR3 protein. The sample yields 45,000 to 50,000 distinct CDR3 sequences, around 45% seen once. Study-wide results and caveats: In the blood, most expanded thyroid clonotypes above 0.001 appeared as well.

A word on this clonotype: The antigen is unknown. It may be a read error: a sequence one base away is much more abundant.

Sequencing was carried out using peripheral blood or thyroid tissue (not recorded which). This TCR was recovered from a woman aged 45-59 years with Graves' hyperthyroidism. The V and J genes are TRBV10-2 and TRBJ2-7, with TRBD2 matching over 12 bases. The CDR3 nucleotides read TGTGCCAGCAAAGAGCATACTAGCGGGAGGAGGCGCGAGCAGTACTTC. Its translation is CASKEHTSGRRREQYF.